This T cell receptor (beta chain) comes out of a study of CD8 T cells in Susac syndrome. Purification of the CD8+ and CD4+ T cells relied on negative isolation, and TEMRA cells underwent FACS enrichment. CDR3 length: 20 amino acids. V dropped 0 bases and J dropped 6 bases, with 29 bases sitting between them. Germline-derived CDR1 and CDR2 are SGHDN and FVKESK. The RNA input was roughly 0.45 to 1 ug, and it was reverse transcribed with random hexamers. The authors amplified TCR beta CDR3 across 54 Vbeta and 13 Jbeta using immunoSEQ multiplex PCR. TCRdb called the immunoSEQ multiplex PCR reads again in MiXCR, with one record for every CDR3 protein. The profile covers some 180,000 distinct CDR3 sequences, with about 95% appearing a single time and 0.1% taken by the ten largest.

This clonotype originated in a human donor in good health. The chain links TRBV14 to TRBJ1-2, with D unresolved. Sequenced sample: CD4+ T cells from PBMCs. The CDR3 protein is CASSQDPSASPLLGRNGYTF. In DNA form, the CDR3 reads TGTGCCAGCAGCCAAGATCCTAGCGCCAGCCCCCTTTTGGGGAGGAATGGCTACACCTTC.